These 20 T cell receptor beta chains originate from one sample sequenced in a study of T cell clonality in common variable immunodeficiency. The method was immunoSEQ multiplex PCR; TCRdb's version includes in-frame clones alone and lacks a portion of them. The sample yields approximately 30,000 clones, without any singletons. The sequencing input was peripheral blood mononuclear cells. The receptors shown here come from a person aged 18 to 69 in good health.

At least ten counts were recorded for this clone. CDR3 bases read: TGTGCCACCAGCAGAGATTCCTTTAGCGGGAAGCAGGATGATGAG. It specifies CATSRDSFSGKQDDE. The full-length CDR3 reads as CATSRDSFSGKQDDEQFF. V gene TRBV15 combines with J gene TRBJ2-1, with TRBD2 matching over 8 bases. The read ends 3 residues shy of where the CDR3 ends; the end is completed using the germline J gene. The V gene's germline CDR1 is LNHNV and CDR2 YYDKDF (reference sequence). The junction had 15 bases not matched to a gene; V was cut back by 0 bases and J by 8 bases. CDR3 length equals 18 residues.

This clone has a count of ten or more. The CDR3 goes on 3 residues after the read ends, and that part is filled in from the germline J gene. V is TRBV9 and J is TRBJ2-1; possibly TRBD2 for D (6 bases). CDR1 and CDR2 from the germline V gene are SGDLS and YYNGEE. V was trimmed by 0 bases and J by 8 bases, leaving 15 bases between them. CDR3 length: 15 residues. The covered CDR3 bases are TGTGCCAGCAGCGTAGTAGCGGATATCGTTGATGAG. Translated, it gives CASSVVADIVDE. Given in full, the CDR3 is CASSVVADIVDEQFF.

The covered CDR3 bases are TGTGCCAGCAGCTTTTTCGCCGCGGGGGATCAGCCT. Its translation: CASSFFAAGDQP. The CDR3 in full is CASSFFAAGDQPQYF. This chain uses TRBV7-9 with TRBJ2-4; TRBD2 matches 7 bases. The CDR3 end falls 3 residues outside the read, so it is completed with the germline J gene. The germline CDR1 and CDR2 sequences are SEHNR and FQNEAQ (reference sequence). This CDR3 is 15 amino acids long.

The sample holds many counts of this clone. The read terminates 3 residues before the CDR3 end, so the remaining end is supplied by the germline J gene. The rearrangement links TRBV19 to TRBJ2-3; 9 positions match TRBD2. Trimming at V came to 5 bases and at J to 0 bases, leaving 6 bases not matched to a gene. CDR3 length: 16 residues. Germline CDR1 and CDR2: LNHDA and SQIVND (reference sequence). This chain's CDR3 is CASSRLAATSTDTQYF. The part of the CDR3 DNA that was read is TGTGCCAGTAGTCGACTAGCGGCTACTAGCACAGATACG.

This clone was observed many times. The missing CDR3 end, 3 residues past where the read stops, is filled in from the germline J gene. The J gene is TRBJ1-1, the V gene TRBV7-3; 7 nucleotides match TRBD1. The CDR3 contains 14 residues. CDR1 is SGHTA, CDR2 FQGTGA, per germline. V gave up 5 bases and J gave up 2 bases; unmatched junction bases: 5. Incomplete CDR3 DNA: TGTGCCAGCAGCAGTAACAGGGGAAACACTGAA. It encodes CASSSNRGNTE. The full CDR3 reads CASSSNRGNTEAFF. Combining the CDR3 with reference TRBV7-3 and TRBJ1-1 gives the whole variable domain GAGVSQTPSNKVTEKGKYVELRCDPISGHTALYWYRQSLGQGPEFLIYFQGTGAADDSGLPNDRFFAVRPEGSVSTLKIQRTERGDSAVYLCASSSNRGNTEAFFGQGTRLTVV.

This clone was observed many times. The read ends 3 residues before the CDR3 terminus; that terminus is restored from the germline J gene. The chain employs TRBV20-1 and TRBJ1-4, with 7 nucleotides matching TRBD1. This CDR3 region has 14 residues. CDR1 and CDR2 (germline): DFQATT, SNEGSKA (reference sequence). V dropped 0 bases and J dropped 2; count of bases not matched to a gene: 0. The covered CDR3 bases are TGCAGTGCTAGAGACAGGGGGACTAATGAAAAA. This sequence encodes CSARDRGTNEK. The full-length CDR3 reads as CSARDRGTNEKLFF.

This clone was observed many times. The read falls 3 residues short of the CDR3 end, and the missing part is taken from the germline J gene. The V gene is TRBV19, the J gene TRBJ1-2; D call uncertain. Germline values: CDR1 LNHDA, CDR2 SQIVND (reference sequence). The CDR3 is 15 amino acids. Trimming took off 9 bases at V and 4 bases at J, with 21 bases between the two ends. The CDR3 loop reads CASQVQSRSSYGYTF. CDR3 DNA (partial): TGTGCCAGCCAGGTACAGTCCCGTTCATCCTATGGC.

This clone was counted at least ten times. The read terminates 3 residues ahead of where the CDR3 ends, so the germline J gene completes it. The V gene is TRBV4-1, the J gene TRBJ1-2; the D gene is possibly TRBD1 (6 bases). This CDR3 is 16 amino acids long. The germline V gene encodes CDR1 MGHRA and CDR2 YSYEKL. The V gene lost 3 bases and the J gene lost 4 bases, with 18 bases spanning the gap. This CDR3 reads CASSQGPGQASYGYTF. CDR3 bases read: TGCGCCAGCAGCCAGGGACCGGGACAAGCCTCCTATGGC.

Details on this clone: The read ends 3 residues before the CDR3 terminus; that terminus is restored from the germline J gene. V is TRBV11-3 and J is TRBJ2-5; tentatively, D is TRBD2 (6 bases). The germline V and J ends were trimmed by 5 bases and 2 bases, with 12 bases remaining between them. This CDR3 has 14 amino acids. CDR1 and CDR2 from the germline V gene are SGHNT and YENEEA. CDR3 DNA, as far as it was read: TGTGCCAGCAGCGTCTGGCGGGATCAAGAGACC. It is translated as CASSVWRDQET. From start to end, the CDR3 is CASSVWRDQETQYF.

This clone is medium-sized (0.01 to 0.1%) by share. Read data end 3 residues before the CDR3 end; the end is taken from the germline J gene. The V call is TRBV20-1, the J call TRBJ2-1; 14 bases match TRBD2. The CDR3 is 19 amino acids. Germline trimming cut 0 bases from V and 1 base from J; bases unmatched to any gene: 8. Per germline, CDR1 DFQATT and CDR2 SNEGSKA (reference sequence). The CDR3 reads CSAREDGTSGSASYNEQFF. The CDR3 bases that were read are TGCAGTGCTAGAGAGGATGGGACTAGCGGGAGTGCGTCCTACAATGAG.

This clone has ten or more counts. The CDR3 protein is CASTGLMELNEQFF. The DNA read from the CDR3 is TGTGCCAGTACGGGACTAATGGAGCTCAATGAG. This sequence joins TRBV19 and TRBJ2-1; 7 positions agree with TRBD2. The read terminates 3 residues before the CDR3 end, so the remaining end is supplied by the germline J gene. CDR3 length equals 14 residues. Losses at the gene ends were 7 bases for V and 6 bases for J; bases not matched to a gene: 9. The germline V gene has CDR1 LNHDA and CDR2 SQIVND (reference sequence). Full variable domain (missing parts from reference TRBV19 and TRBJ2-1): DGGITQSPKYLFRKEGQNVTLSCEQNLNHDAMYWYRQDPGQGLRLIYYSQIVNDFQKGDIAEGYSVSREKKESFPLTVTSAQKNPTAFYLCASTGLMELNEQFFGPGTRLTVL.

There are many counts of this clone. The DNA ends 3 residues before the CDR3 does, and the rest of the CDR3 is filled in from the germline J gene. The V and J genes are TRBV7-3 and TRBJ2-2, with D possibly matching TRBD1 (6 bases). Germline V gene data show CDR1 as SGHTA and CDR2 as FQGTGA. V was cut by 6 bases and J by 0 bases, with 8 bases left in between. The CDR3 is made up of 14 amino acids. Partial CDR3 DNA: TGTGCCAGCAGTCGACAGGCGAACACCGGGGAG. As protein: CASSRQANTGE. The full CDR3 is CASSRQANTGELFF.

Note on this clone: From the germline J gene comes the end of the CDR3, since the read stops 3 residues before it. This sequence joins TRBV5-1 and TRBJ2-3; 7 bases agree with TRBD1. Germline loops: CDR1 SGHRS, CDR2 YFSETQ. The CDR3 is made up of 13 amino acids. The part of the CDR3 DNA that was read is TGCGCCAGCAGCGGGGACAGCCAAGAGACG. As protein: CASSGDSQET. The whole CDR3 protein reads CASSGDSQETQYF. Based on the CDR3 plus reference TRBV5-1 and TRBJ2-3, the full variable domain is KAGVTQTPRYLIKTRGQQVTLSCSPISGHRSVSWYQQTPGQGLQFLFEYFSETQRNKGNFPGRFSGRQFSNSRSEMNVSTLELGDSALYLCASSGDSQETQYFGPGTRLTVL.

This clone was counted ten times or more. The DNA ends 3 residues before the CDR3 does, and the rest of the CDR3 is filled in from the germline J gene. V gene TRBV19 combines with J gene TRBJ2-1, with 10 nucleotides matching TRBD1. Per the germline V gene, CDR1 is LNHDA and CDR2 is SQIVND (reference sequence). Trimming cost V 11 bases and J 7 bases; bases outside gene matches: 17. There are 16 residues in the CDR3. The chain's CDR3 is CARPGPLDRGANEQFF. The sequenced CDR3 bases are TGTGCCCGTCCTGGGCCTTTGGACAGGGGGGCAAATGAG.

Worth noting for this clone: The read ends 3 residues before the CDR3 terminus; that terminus is restored from the germline J gene. The chain is built from TRBV2 and TRBJ2-1; D gene ambiguous. Germline CDR1 is SNHLY and CDR2 is FYNNEI. This CDR3 has 13 amino acids. V lost 2 bases to trimming and J lost 7 bases, with 9 bases between them. CDR3 residues: CASSERARNEQFF. The sequenced part of the CDR3 DNA is TGTGCCAGCAGTGAAAGAGCACGAAATGAG.

Turning to this clone: The CDR3 end falls 3 residues outside the read, so it is completed with the germline J gene. The V and J genes are TRBV2 and TRBJ2-5, with 9 bases matching TRBD2. The V gene's germline CDR1 is SNHLY and CDR2 FYNNEI. The V gene end was trimmed by 6 bases and the J gene end by 1 base; junction bases not matched to a gene: 3. The CDR3 has 14 residues. CDR3 amino acids: CASRRLAVQETQYF. The part of the CDR3 DNA that was read is TGTGCCAGCAGGAGACTAGCGGTCCAAGAGACC.

This clone is labeled as medium-sized. The read falls 3 residues short of the CDR3 end, and the missing part is taken from the germline J gene. The V and J genes are TRBV6-2 or TRBV6-3 and TRBJ2-3, with D uncertain. V was trimmed by 5 bases and J by 0 bases, leaving 15 bases between them. The CDR3 extends over 16 amino acids. The germline CDR1 and CDR2 sequences are MNHEY and SVGEGT. CDR3 in amino acids: CASSPVRSSSTDTQYF. The DNA read from the CDR3 is TGTGCCAGCAGTCCCGTTCGTAGCTCTAGCACAGATACG.

This clone occurred many times. The CDR3 protein is CASSLLVGGISEQFF. The CDR3 DNA, read in part, is TGTGCCAGCAGCTTACTGGTAGGGGGAATTAGTGAG. This sequence joins TRBV7-2 and TRBJ2-1, with a weak D call TRBD1 (6 bases). The read gets to within 3 residues of the CDR3 end, and the germline J gene fills in the rest. The CDR3 totals 15 residues. V lost 2 bases and J lost 9, with 17 bases in between. Germline V gene data show CDR1 as SGHTA and CDR2 as FQGNSA.

This clone showed up just a few times. The read stops 3 residues short of the end of the CDR3; the missing end is completed from the germline J gene. J is TRBJ1-2 and V is TRBV6-2 or TRBV6-3, with D perhaps matching TRBD1 (5 bases). The CDR3 is 14 residues long. The germline V gene encodes CDR1 MNHEY and CDR2 SVGEGT. The CDR3 loop is CASRSGNPPYDYTF. Incomplete CDR3 DNA: TGTGCCAGCAGGTCAGGGAACCCACCCTACGAC.

This clone appeared a few times. The CDR3 DNA, read in part, is TGTGCCAGTAGCCTAACCGGGACATTGAGGAATTCACCC. Encoded protein: CASSLTGTLRNSP. From start to end, the CDR3 is CASSLTGTLRNSPLHF. The rearrangement links TRBV19 to TRBJ1-6; possible D gene TRBD1, 6 bases. The CDR3 goes on 3 residues after the read ends, and that part is filled in from the germline J gene. The germline V gene encodes CDR1 LNHDA and CDR2 SQIVND (reference sequence). The CDR3 is 16 residues long. V was pared by 6 bases and J by 7 bases, with 19 bases between.